Shown below are 18 T cell receptor beta chains from a single sample sequenced in a study of T cells expressing NK-cell markers. Reanalyzing the 5' RACE reads, TCRdb keeps one entry per CDR3 protein, without DNA. This listing includes a few hundred thousand distinct CDR3 sequences. Sequencing used blood T cells: a sorted CD56 or NKG2C T cell subset, CD4+ or CD8+ T cells, or bulk PBMC T cells (not recorded which). The source is a man aged 18 to 69 in good health.

The rearrangement joins TRBV5-1 to TRBJ2-7; TCRdb names TRBD1, which stays unverified in the absence of DNA. Per the germline V gene, CDR1 is SGHRS and CDR2 is YFSETQ. The CDR3 contains 15 residues. CDR3 residues: CASSSTGTPGYEQYF.

This chain joins TRBV6-1 and TRBJ2-2; there is no DNA to check the TCRdb D call of TRBD2. CDR1 and CDR2 (germline): MNHNS, SASEGT. CDR3 size: 15 residues. CDR3 sequence: CASTVKDRLSGELFF.

This chain joins TRBV3-1 and TRBJ2-5; TCRdb outputs TRBD1, but without DNA this stays unchecked. Per germline, CDR1 LGHDT and CDR2 YNNKEL (reference sequence). The CDR3 spans 15 residues. The CDR3 spells CASSQDSRGQETQYF.

The rearrangement joins TRBV12-3 or TRBV12-4 to TRBJ1-3. The CDR3 contains 15 residues. The CDR3 spells CASSIDPFSGNTIYF.

The chain couples TRBV7-2 to TRBJ2-3; the D gene TCRdb calls, TRBD1, cannot be checked with no DNA. The CDR3 sequence is 14 residues long. Per the germline V gene, CDR1 is SGHTA and CDR2 is FQGNSA. The CDR3 here is CASSLVLGKDTQYF.

V usage is TRBV12-3 or TRBV12-4 and J usage is TRBJ2-5. The CDR3 consists of 11 residues. CDR3 protein: CASRGFYTQYF.

The chain carries TRBV12-3 or TRBV12-4 and TRBJ2-2. This CDR3 has 16 amino acids. This chain's CDR3 is CASSLVGRMGTGELFF.

The rearrangement uses TRBV11-1 and TRBJ1-5. This CDR3 is 18 amino acids long. Germline values: CDR1 SGHAT, CDR2 FQDESV (reference sequence). CDR3 region: CASSLEVEEDGPMRPQHF.

The J gene is TRBJ2-6, the V gene TRBV11-1. The CDR3 has 19 residues. CDR1 and CDR2 (germline): SGHAT, FQDESV (reference sequence). CDR3 in amino acids: CASSLAGGELGSGANVLTF.

The CDR3 loop is CASSREGLKETQYF. The chain joins TRBV9 to TRBJ2-5. In germline, CDR1 is SGDLS, CDR2 YYNGEE. The CDR3 covers 14 residues.

V is TRBV18 and J is TRBJ2-1; without DNA, the TCRdb call of TRBD1 cannot be checked. From germline, CDR1 is KGHSH and CDR2 LQKENI. This CDR3 comprises 14 residues. The CDR3 loop is CASSVRDFYNEQFF.

The chain links TRBV6-5 to TRBJ2-5; checking the TCRdb D call of TRBD1 is not possible without DNA. Germline V gives CDR1 MNHEY, CDR2 SVGAGI. The CDR3 is 14 residues long. This CDR3 reads CASSRGQWRETQYF.

The gene calls are TRBV30 and TRBJ1-2; the TCRdb call, TRBD1, lacks DNA for checking. Germline V gives CDR1 GTSNPN, CDR2 SVGIG (reference sequence). The CDR3 is 12 amino acids. The CDR3 region is CAWNGRHYGYTF.

V gene TRBV7-2 combines with J gene TRBJ2-3. The germline gives CDR1 SGHTA, CDR2 FQGNSA. CDR3 length: 16 residues. The CDR3 loop is CASSLDGRTSTDTQYF.

The V call is TRBV12-3 or TRBV12-4, the J call TRBJ1-2; as DNA is missing, the TRBD1 call by TCRdb cannot be tested. The CDR3 runs 13 residues. The CDR3 sequence: CASSRGHNYGYTF.

J is TRBJ2-2 and V is TRBV6-5. There are 14 residues in the CDR3. Germline V gives CDR1 MNHEY, CDR2 SVGAGI. The CDR3 loop is CASSWSQNTGELFF.

The genes are TRBV27 and TRBJ2-3; TCRdb selects TRBD2, and the lack of DNA leaves this call unchecked. This CDR3 has 15 amino acids. Germline V CDR1 and CDR2: MNHEY, SMNVEV (reference sequence). CDR3 in amino acids: CASREASGWGHTQYF.

This chain connects TRBV6-1 to TRBJ1-2. The CDR3 runs 14 residues. CDR1 MNHNS and CDR2 SASEGT come from the germline V gene. The CDR3 protein is CASRESADNYGYTF.